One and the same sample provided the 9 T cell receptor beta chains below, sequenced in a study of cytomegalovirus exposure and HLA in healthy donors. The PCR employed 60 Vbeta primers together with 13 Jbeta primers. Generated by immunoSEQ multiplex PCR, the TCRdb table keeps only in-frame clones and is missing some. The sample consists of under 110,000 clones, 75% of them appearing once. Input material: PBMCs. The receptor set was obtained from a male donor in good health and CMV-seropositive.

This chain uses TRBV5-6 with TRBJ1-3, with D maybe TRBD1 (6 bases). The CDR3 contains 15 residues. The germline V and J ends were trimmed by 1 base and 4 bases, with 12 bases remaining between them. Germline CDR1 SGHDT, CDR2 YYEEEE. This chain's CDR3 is CASSLSPGAGNTIYF. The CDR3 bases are TGTGCCAGCAGCTTGTCCCCAGGGGCAGGAAACACCATATATTTT.

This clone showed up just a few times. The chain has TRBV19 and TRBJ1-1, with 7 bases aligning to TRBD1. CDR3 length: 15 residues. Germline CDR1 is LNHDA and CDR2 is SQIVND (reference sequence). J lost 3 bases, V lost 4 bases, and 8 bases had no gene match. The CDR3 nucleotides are TGTGCCAGTAGTAAAGAGGGCAGGGGGTACACTGAAGCTTTCTTT. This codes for CASSKEGRGYTEAFF.

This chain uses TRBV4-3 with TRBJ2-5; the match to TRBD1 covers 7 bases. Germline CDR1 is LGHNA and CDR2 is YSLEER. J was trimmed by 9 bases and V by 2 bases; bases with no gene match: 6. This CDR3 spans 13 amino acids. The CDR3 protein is CASSQTGESAQYF. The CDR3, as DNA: TGCGCCAGCAGCCAAACAGGGGAGTCGGCCCAGTACTTC.

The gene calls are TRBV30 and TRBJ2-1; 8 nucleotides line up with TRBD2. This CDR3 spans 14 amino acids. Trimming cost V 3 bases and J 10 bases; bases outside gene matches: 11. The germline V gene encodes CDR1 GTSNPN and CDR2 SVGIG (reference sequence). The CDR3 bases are TGTGCCTGGAGCAGGACTAGCCGGATCGGGGAGCAGTTCTTC. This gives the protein CAWSRTSRIGEQFF.

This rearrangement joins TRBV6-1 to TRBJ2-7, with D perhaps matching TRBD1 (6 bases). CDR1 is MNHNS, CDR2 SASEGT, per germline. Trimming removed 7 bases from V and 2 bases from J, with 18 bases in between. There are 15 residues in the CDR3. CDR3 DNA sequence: TGTGCCAGCACTCCCCAGGTGGGGACAACCTACGAGCAGTACTTC. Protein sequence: CASTPQVGTTYEQYF.

The CDR3 nucleotides are TGTGCCAGCAGTTTTTCAGGTGGTCAGAACACTGAAGCTTTCTTT. Translated: CASSFSGGQNTEAFF. V usage is TRBV28 and J usage is TRBJ1-1, with no clear D. V lost 3 bases and J lost 1, with 12 bases in between. Germline loops: CDR1 MDHEN, CDR2 SYDVKM. This CDR3 has 15 residues.

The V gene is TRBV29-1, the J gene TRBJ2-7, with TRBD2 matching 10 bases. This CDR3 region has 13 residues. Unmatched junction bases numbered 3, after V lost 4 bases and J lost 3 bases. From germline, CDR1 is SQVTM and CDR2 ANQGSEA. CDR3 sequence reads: CSVGVAGGYEQYF. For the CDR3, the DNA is TGCAGCGTTGGGGTAGCGGGGGGCTACGAGCAGTACTTC.

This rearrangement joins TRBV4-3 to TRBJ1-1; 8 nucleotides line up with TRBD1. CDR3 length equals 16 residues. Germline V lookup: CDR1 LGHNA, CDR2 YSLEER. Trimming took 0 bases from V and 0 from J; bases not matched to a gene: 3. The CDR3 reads CASSQDRDRLNTEAFF. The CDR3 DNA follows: TGCGCCAGCAGCCAAGATCGGGACAGGTTGAACACTGAAGCTTTCTTT.

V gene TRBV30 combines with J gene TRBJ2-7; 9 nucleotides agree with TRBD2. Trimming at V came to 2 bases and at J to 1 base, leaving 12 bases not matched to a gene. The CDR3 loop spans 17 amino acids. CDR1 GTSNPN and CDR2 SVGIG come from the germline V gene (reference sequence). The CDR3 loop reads CAWSSFPSGVASYEQYF. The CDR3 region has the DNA TGTGCCTGGAGTTCGTTTCCTAGCGGGGTAGCGTCCTACGAGCAGTACTTC.